The entry that follows covers one T cell receptor beta chain sequence. Antigen: not known. TCRdb redid the calling of the RT-PCR reads with MiXCR, one entry per CDR3 protein. The data contain a few hundred thousand distinct CDR3 sequences, 21% of them singletons. These data come from a study of response to subunit inactivated influenza vaccine. Regarding the study as a whole: The authors proposed limited new T cell recruitment per seasonal influenza vaccination.

This CDR3 comprises 13 residues. Germline CDR1 and CDR2: LGHDT and YNNKEL (reference sequence). V lost 1 base and J lost 7, with 10 bases in between. The rearrangement joins TRBV3-1 to TRBJ2-5; no clear D. The sequenced sample was PBMCs from blood, obtained 21 months after vaccination. The TCR sequence derives from a man aged 50 to 69 who received an inactivated influenza vaccine. CDR3 loop: CASSQGRPGTQYF. CDR3 DNA sequence: TGTGCCAGCAGCCAAGGACGACCGGGGACCCAGTACTTC.